The sample holds a few counts of the clone carrying this T cell receptor beta chain. Its antigen is currently unknown. The record originates from a study of T cells in Graves' hyperthyroidism and ophthalmopathy. Study-wide results and limits: Blood shared most expanded thyroid clonotypes above 0.001.

The CDR3 loop spans 13 amino acids. CDR1 is DFQATT and CDR2 is SNEGSKA in the germline V gene (reference sequence). V was pared by 1 base and J by 1 base, with 7 bases between. The CDR3 regions of TCR beta were amplified from RNA transcripts. Primed by the HTBI set, a first-round RT-PCR was run on the TCR CDR3. TCRdb reprocessed the multiplex PCR reads with MiXCR, giving one entry per CDR3 protein. This sample carries hundreds of thousands of distinct CDR3 sequences, 15% of them seen once, and the ten largest clones take 30% to 35%. This sequence originates from a woman between 25 and 40 years old with Graves' hyperthyroidism. Sample: blood. The genes are TRBV20-1 and TRBJ2-5; D remains unclear. CDR3 sequence: CSARGGFQETQYF. CDR3 DNA sequence: TGCAGTGCTAGAGGAGGCTTCCAAGAGACCCAGTACTTC.